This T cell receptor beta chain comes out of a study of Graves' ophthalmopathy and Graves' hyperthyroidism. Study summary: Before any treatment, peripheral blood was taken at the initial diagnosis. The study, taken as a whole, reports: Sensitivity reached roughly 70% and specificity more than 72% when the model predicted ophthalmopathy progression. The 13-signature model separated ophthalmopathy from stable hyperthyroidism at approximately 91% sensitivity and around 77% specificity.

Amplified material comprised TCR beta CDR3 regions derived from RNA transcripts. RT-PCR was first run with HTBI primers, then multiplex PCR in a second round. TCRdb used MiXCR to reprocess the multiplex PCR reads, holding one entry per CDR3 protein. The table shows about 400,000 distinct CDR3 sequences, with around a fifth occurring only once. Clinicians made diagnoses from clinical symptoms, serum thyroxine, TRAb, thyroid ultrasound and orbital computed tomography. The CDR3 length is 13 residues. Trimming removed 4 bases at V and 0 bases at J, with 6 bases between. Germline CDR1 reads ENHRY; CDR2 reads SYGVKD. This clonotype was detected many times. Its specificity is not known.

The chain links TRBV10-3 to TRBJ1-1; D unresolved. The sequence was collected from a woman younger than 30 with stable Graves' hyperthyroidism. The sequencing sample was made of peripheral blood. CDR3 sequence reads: CAISVNMNTEAFF. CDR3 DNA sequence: TGTGCCATCAGTGTCAACATGAACACTGAAGCTTTCTTT.